The clone carrying this T cell receptor beta chain was found many times. TRAV- and TRBV-specific primers primed first-strand cDNA, covering alpha and beta chains. TCRs underwent about 22 PCR cycles of amplification with a constant-region primer and V-primer adapter. TCRdb redid the calling of the reads with MiXCR, one entry per CDR3 protein. The sample comprises around 64,000 distinct CDR3 sequences, approximately 26% of which are singletons, and 6.6% rests with the top ten. This sample's time point: before trial treatment. Advanced solid tumors without tumor-infiltrating lymphocytes were required for inclusion. These data belong to a study of low-dose radiotherapy and immunotherapy resistance in tumors. Study background: Given every two weeks, intravenous cyclophosphamide 200 mg/m2 preceded radiation and immunotherapy by one day. Every day for four cycles from cycle 1 day 1, patients took 300 mg of oral aspirin.

Germline CDR1 MNHEY, CDR2 SVGEGT. Trimming took off 2 bases at V and 4 bases at J, with 16 bases between the two ends. The CDR3 runs to 16 residues. The chain recombines TRBV6-2 or TRBV6-3 with TRBJ2-3, with a weak D call TRBD1 (5 bases). The sequence derives from a male donor with rectosigmoid adenocarcinoma. The specimen comprised PBMCs, sampled before treatment. CDR3 loop: CASSYIAGQGPDTQYF. The CDR3 DNA follows: TGTGCCAGCAGTTACATCGCCGGCCAGGGCCCAGATACGCAGTATTTT.